What follows are 16 T cell receptor beta chains derived from one specimen sequenced in a study of low-dose radiotherapy and immunotherapy resistance in tumors. Gene-specific TRAV and TRBV primers were used for first-strand cDNA, covering alpha and beta chains. The authors amplified TCRs for 20 PCR cycles with a constant-region primer and a V-primer adapter. Using its own MiXCR run on the reads, TCRdb lists one record per CDR3 protein. The sample holds 45,000 or so distinct CDR3 sequences, about 25% seen once. Time point reported: after trial treatment. As to treatment: LDRT plus nivolumab, ipilimumab, low-dose cyclophosphamide and aspirin (RACIN trial). Sequences were derived from PBMCs, sampled after low-dose radiotherapy plus immunotherapy. The receptors come from a male donor with prostate cancer.

Comment on this clonotype: This sequence is one base from a far larger clone and is likely a read error. This sequence joins TRBV2 and TRBJ2-1; 15 bases are shared with TRBD2. From germline, CDR1 is SNHLY and CDR2 FYNNEI. V trimming: 6 bases; J trimming: 2 bases; junction bases outside the gene matches: 8. This CDR3 has 18 amino acids. As DNA, the CDR3 is TGTGCCAGCAGGCGGACTAGCGGGGGGGCCTCCCCCTACAATGAGCAGTTCTTC. It codes for CASRRTSGGASPYNEQFF. The full variable domain, completed using reference TRBV2 and TRBJ2-1, is EPEVTQTPSHQVTQMGQEVILRCVPISNHLYFYWYRQILGQKVEFLVSFYNNEISEKSEIFDDQFSVERPDGSNFTLKIRSTKLEDSAMYFCASRRTSGGASPYNEQFFGPGTRLTVL.

In its sample, this clonotype was seen many times. The V and J genes are TRBV3-1 and TRBJ2-7; D gene ambiguous. V gave up 3 bases and J gave up 0 bases, with 9 bases separating them. This CDR3 region has 14 residues. CDR1 LGHDT and CDR2 YNNKEL come from the germline V gene (reference sequence). CDR3 protein: CASSQGNVSYEQYF. The CDR3 DNA reads TGTGCCAGCAGCCAGGGCAACGTCTCCTACGAGCAGTACTTC.

At least ten counts were recorded for this clonotype. V is TRBV27 and J is TRBJ2-4; no clear D. Germline CDR1 reads MNHEY; CDR2 reads SMNVEV (reference sequence). The CDR3 loop spans 13 amino acids. V was cut by 3 bases and J by 9 bases, with 12 bases left in between. The CDR3 region is CASSFGPPIIQYF. The CDR3 bases are TGTGCCAGCAGTTTCGGGCCCCCAATCATTCAGTACTTC.

This clonotype was observed at least ten times. The chain carries TRBV10-1 and TRBJ2-1; 8 nucleotides agree with TRBD2. This CDR3 contains 16 residues. From germline, CDR1 is WNHNN and CDR2 SYGVQD (reference sequence). J lost 1 base, V lost 4 bases, and 6 bases had no gene match. The CDR3 bases are TGCGCCAGCAGTGGGAAACGGGGGGGATCCTACAATGAGCAGTTCTTC. It codes for CASSGKRGGSYNEQFF.

This chain connects TRBV5-1 to TRBJ2-3, with no clear D. The V gene's germline CDR1 is SGHRS and CDR2 YFSETQ. V was pared by 0 bases and J by 1 base, with 9 bases between. The CDR3 has 15 residues. CDR3 protein: CASSLAFQGTDTQYF. The CDR3 DNA sequence: TGCGCCAGCAGCTTGGCTTTCCAGGGCACAGATACGCAGTATTTT. The full variable domain, its missing parts supplied by reference TRBV5-1 and TRBJ2-3, is KAGVTQTPRYLIKTRGQQVTLSCSPISGHRSVSWYQQTPGQGLQFLFEYFSETQRNKGNFPGRFSGRQFSNSRSEMNVSTLELGDSALYLCASSLAFQGTDTQYFGPGTRLTVL.

The rearrangement uses TRBV6-2 or TRBV6-3 and TRBJ2-2, with D possibly TRBD1 on 6 matching bases. This CDR3 contains 15 residues. The germline V gene encodes CDR1 MNHEY and CDR2 SVGEGT. Trimming took 6 bases from V and 2 from J, leaving 13 bases between them. The CDR3 nucleotides are TGTGCCAGCAGCGCCGGGACAATTAACACCGGGGAGCTGTTTTTT. It specifies CASSAGTINTGELFF.

This clonotype has a single count. The CDR3 sequence: CASSPGLAGAHEQFF. CDR3 nucleotide sequence: TGTGCCAGCAGCCCGGGACTAGCGGGAGCGCATGAGCAGTTCTTC. The chain couples TRBV3-1 to TRBJ2-1, with TRBD2 identical over 14 bases. The V segment lost 4 bases and the J segment 8 bases; nucleotides outside the gene matches: 4. Germline assignment: CDR1 LGHDT and CDR2 YNNKEL (reference sequence). This CDR3 spans 15 amino acids.

This clonotype has a handful of counts. Here the CDR3 DNA reads TGTGCCAGCAGCTTACCGGGACTACTCGAGCAGTACTTC. This encodes CASSLPGLLEQYF. The chain couples TRBV7-8 to TRBJ2-7, with 7 bases lining up with TRBD2. Germline V gives CDR1 SGHVS, CDR2 FQNEAQ. The CDR3 runs 13 residues. V gave up 2 bases and J gave up 6 bases; unmatched junction bases: 4.

In this sample, this clonotype turned up many times. The rearrangement links TRBV18 to TRBJ2-2, with a tentative D call TRBD2 (5 bases). Germline-derived CDR1 and CDR2 are KGHSH and LQKENI. The CDR3 runs to 15 residues. V lost 5 bases to trimming and J lost 0 bases, with 10 bases between them. CDR3 bases: TGTGCCAGCTCAGTCAGTAGCGCGAACACCGGGGAGCTGTTTTTT. This sequence encodes CASSVSSANTGELFF.

The table lists this clonotype with many counts. The chain uses TRBV18 and TRBJ2-5, with 11 bases fitting TRBD2. This CDR3 has 18 amino acids. Per the germline V gene, CDR1 is KGHSH and CDR2 is LQKENI. Germline trimming cut 6 bases from V and 1 base from J; bases unmatched to any gene: 13. As DNA, the CDR3 is TGTGCCAGCTCCCCGGCACTAGCGGGGGCCCTATCCCAAGAGACCCAGTACTTC. It encodes CASSPALAGALSQETQYF.

This clonotype was picked up many times. The chain's CDR3 is CASSESSGSYTEAFF. The CDR3 DNA follows: TGTGCCAGCAGTGAATCGTCCGGGTCTTACACTGAAGCTTTCTTT. The chain uses TRBV25-1 and TRBJ1-1, with D unclear. Trimming shortened V by 1 base and J by 3 bases, and 12 bases separated the two germline ends. The CDR3 contains 15 residues. From germline, CDR1 is MGHDK and CDR2 SYGVNS.

This clonotype was recorded many times. This chain uses TRBV2 with TRBJ1-1, with D possibly TRBD1 on 6 matching bases. From germline, CDR1 is SNHLY and CDR2 FYNNEI. There are 15 residues in the CDR3. The V end was cut by 6 bases, the J end by 7 bases, with 21 bases between. For the CDR3, the DNA is TGTGCCAGCAGGGCTGAGGGGGGGAGTCGAGGTGAAGCTTTCTTT. Its protein product is CASRAEGGSRGEAFF.

This clonotype was recorded many times. The chain carries TRBV27 and TRBJ2-1; 9 bases match TRBD2. The CDR3 extends over 14 amino acids. Germline-derived CDR1 and CDR2 are MNHEY and SMNVEV (reference sequence). J gave up 7 bases and V 7 bases, and 8 bases lay outside the gene matches. CDR3 in amino acids: CASTTSGRGNEQFF. CDR3 sequence (DNA): TGTGCCAGCACGACTAGCGGCAGGGGGAATGAGCAGTTCTTC.

This clonotype was counted at least ten times. This chain connects TRBV5-1 to TRBJ2-7; 8 bases line up with TRBD2. Germline V gene lookup returns CDR1 SGHRS and CDR2 YFSETQ. Trimming removed 3 bases from V and 1 base from J; junction bases left unmatched: 6. The CDR3 spans 15 residues. The CDR3 reads CASSSFSGGSYEQYF. The CDR3 nucleotides are TGCGCCAGCAGCTCCTTCTCGGGAGGGTCCTACGAGCAGTACTTC. The variable domain in full, with the rest retrieved from reference TRBV5-1 and TRBJ2-7, is KAGVTQTPRYLIKTRGQQVTLSCSPISGHRSVSWYQQTPGQGLQFLFEYFSETQRNKGNFPGRFSGRQFSNSRSEMNVSTLELGDSALYLCASSSFSGGSYEQYFGPGTRLTVT.

Concerning this clonotype: Only one base separates this from a far larger clonotype, so it likely reflects a read error. The gene calls are TRBV12-3 or TRBV12-4 and TRBJ1-1; the match to TRBD1 covers 8 bases. V shed 5 bases, J shed 4 bases, and the junction held 3 bases outside the gene matches. The CDR3 consists of 13 residues. The DNA for the CDR3 is TGTGCCAGCAGTCGACAGGGGACCACTGAAGCTTTCTTT. It specifies CASSRQGTTEAFF.

In its sample, this clonotype was seen many times. The chain couples TRBV28 to TRBJ2-3, with unresolved D. The CDR3 consists of 13 residues. V lost 6 bases, J lost 13 bases, and 20 bases lay in between. CDR1 and CDR2 from the germline V gene are MDHEN and SYDVKM. Here the CDR3 reads CASSSATPNREYF. The CDR3, as DNA: TGTGCCAGCAGCAGTGCTACTCCCAACCGGGAGTATTTT.